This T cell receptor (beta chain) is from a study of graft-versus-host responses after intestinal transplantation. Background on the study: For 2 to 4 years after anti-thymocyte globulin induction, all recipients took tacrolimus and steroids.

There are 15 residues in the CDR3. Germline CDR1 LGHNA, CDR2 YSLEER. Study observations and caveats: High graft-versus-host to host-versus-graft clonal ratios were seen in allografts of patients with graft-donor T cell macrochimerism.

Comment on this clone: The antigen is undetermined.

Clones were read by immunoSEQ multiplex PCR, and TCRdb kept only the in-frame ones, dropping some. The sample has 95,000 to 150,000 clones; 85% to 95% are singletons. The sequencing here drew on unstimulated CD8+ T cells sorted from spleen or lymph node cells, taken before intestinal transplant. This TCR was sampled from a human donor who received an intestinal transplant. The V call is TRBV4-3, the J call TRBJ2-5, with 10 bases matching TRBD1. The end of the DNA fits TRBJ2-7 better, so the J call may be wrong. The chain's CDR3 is CASSQAGTGVYEQYF. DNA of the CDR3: TGCGCCAGCAGCCAGGCCGGGACAGGGGTGTACGAGCAGTACTTC.